The 19 T cell receptor beta chains in this list originate from one sample, sequenced in a study of blood T cell repertoires in COVID-19. Data came from immunoSEQ multiplex PCR; TCRdb stores just in-frame clones and leaves some out. This sample has about 90,000 clones, with approximately 80% found just once. Source material: peripheral blood. These receptor sequences come from a woman older than 75 with active or convalescent COVID-19.

The chain couples TRBV9 to TRBJ2-1; 13 bases line up with TRBD2. In germline, CDR1 is SGDLS, CDR2 YYNGEE. The CDR3 runs to 16 residues. V was clipped by 3 bases and J by 8 bases; unmatched bases: 8. This CDR3 reads CASSAQLAGGMDEQFF. The CDR3, as DNA: TGTGCCAGCAGCGCCCAACTAGCGGGGGGGATGGATGAGCAGTTCTTC.

V usage is TRBV9 and J usage is TRBJ2-1, with 7 bases that match TRBD1. The CDR3 is 15 residues long. CDR1 is SGDLS, CDR2 YYNGEE, per germline. V lost 3 bases to trimming and J lost 3 bases; unmatched junction nucleotides: 6. The CDR3 loop is CASSAGTAHYNEQFF. In DNA, the CDR3 is TGTGCCAGCAGCGCTGGGACAGCCCACTACAATGAGCAGTTCTTC.

The chain links TRBV6-6 to TRBJ1-1; no clear D. Trimming took off 5 bases at V and 0 bases at J, with 7 bases between the two ends. This CDR3 comprises 13 residues. CDR1 is MNHNY and CDR2 is SVGAGI in the germline V gene (reference sequence). DNA of the CDR3: TGTGCCAGCAGTGGGAGCGTGAACACTGAAGCTTTCTTT. Its protein is CASSGSVNTEAFF.

Note on this clone: Other nucleotide sequences in the sample specify the same CDR3. The chain links TRBV5-6 to TRBJ1-4; tentatively, D is TRBD1 (6 bases). The CDR3 spans 15 residues. Trimming stripped 0 bases from V and 7 bases from J, with 13 bases between. Germline V CDR1 and CDR2: SGHDT, YYEEEE. The CDR3 nucleotides read TGTGCCAGCAGCTTGGGCAGGGGCGGCGGTGAAAAACTGTTTTTT. This encodes CASSLGRGGGEKLFF.

This clone was detected a few times. The chain recombines TRBV7-9 with TRBJ2-7; 8 nucleotides match TRBD1. The CDR3 has 14 amino acids. After removal of 5 bases from V and 10 bases from J, the junction contained 13 bases not matched to a gene. Germline assignment: CDR1 SEHNR and CDR2 FQNEAQ (reference sequence). CDR3 loop: CASSGQGLFQKQYF. As DNA, the CDR3 is TGTGCCAGCAGCGGACAGGGCCTTTTTCAGAAACAGTACTTC.

The chain joins TRBV9 to TRBJ2-1; 8 nucleotides agree with TRBD1. The CDR3 sequence is 15 residues long. The trim removed 2 bases at V and 9 bases at J, leaving 10 bases unmatched. Germline V gene data show CDR1 as SGDLS and CDR2 as YYNGEE. The CDR3 reads CASSVTTGELGEQFF. CDR3 coding DNA: TGTGCCAGCAGCGTTACGACAGGGGAGCTAGGTGAGCAGTTCTTC.

This clone showed up just once. CDR3 coding DNA: TGTGCCAGCTCACCATTGGGACAGACGAACACTGAAGCTTTCTTT. Its protein is CASSPLGQTNTEAFF. The rearrangement joins TRBV18 to TRBJ1-1; 7 positions agree with TRBD1. CDR3 length: 15 residues. J lost 1 base, V lost 2 bases, and 4 bases had no gene match. CDR1 and CDR2 (germline): KGHSH, LQKENI. Drawing the rest from reference TRBV18 and TRBJ1-1, the complete variable domain is NAGVMQNPRHLVRRRGQEARLRCSPMKGHSHVYWYRQLPEEGLKFMVYLQKENIIDESGMPKERFSAEFPKEGPSILRIQQVVRGDSAAYFCASSPLGQTNTEAFFGQGTRLTVV.

The V call is TRBV21-1, the J call TRBJ2-7; the table's D gene call, TRBD1, was not cross checked with the DNA. TRBV21-1 is assigned pseudogene status. This CDR3 has 13 residues. The CDR3 loop is CASSNGQGDEQYF. CDR3 bases: TGTGCCAGCAGCAACGGACAAGGCGACGAGCAGTACTTC.

V and J are TRBV6-5 and TRBJ1-1; D gene uncertain. The V gene's germline CDR1 is MNHEY and CDR2 SVGAGI. V was shortened by 8 bases and J by 0 bases, with 10 bases between the two germline ends. The CDR3 loop spans 13 amino acids. This chain's CDR3 is CASFYGMNTEAFF. In DNA form, the CDR3 reads TGTGCCAGCTTTTACGGTATGAACACTGAAGCTTTCTTT.

The count of this clone is one. The rearrangement uses TRBV7-3 and TRBJ2-2; 7 bases fit TRBD1. From germline, CDR1 is SGHTA and CDR2 FQGTGA. The CDR3 extends over 14 amino acids. After removal of 5 bases from V and 7 bases from J, the junction contained 7 bases not matched to a gene. Here the CDR3 DNA reads TGTGCCAGCAGCAAAAATGCAGGGGGCGGGGAGCTGTTTTTT. This encodes CASSKNAGGGELFF.

V and J are TRBV19 and TRBJ1-2; perhaps TRBD1 as D (6 bases). The CDR3 contains 13 residues. Trimming removed 9 bases from V and 3 bases from J, with 14 bases in between. Germline CDR1 and CDR2: LNHDA and SQIVND (reference sequence). CDR3 sequence reads: CARRGGWDYGYTF. CDR3 DNA: TGTGCCAGACGGGGGGGCTGGGACTATGGCTACACCTTC. Using reference TRBV19 and TRBJ1-2 for the parts outside the CDR3, the full variable domain is DGGITQSPKYLFRKEGQNVTLSCEQNLNHDAMYWYRQDPGQGLRLIYYSQIVNDFQKGDIAEGYSVSREKKESFPLTVTSAQKNPTAFYLCARRGGWDYGYTFGSGTRLTVV.

This rearrangement joins TRBV3-1 (or the pseudogene TRBV3-2) to TRBJ1-1; TRBD1 agrees at 8 bases. The CDR3 is 15 amino acids. The ends lost 4 bases at V and 0 bases at J; junction bases unmatched: 4. Germline V gene lookup returns CDR1 LGHDT and CDR2 YNNKEL (reference sequence). Here the CDR3 DNA reads TGTGCCAGCAGCCCGACAGGGGCGATGAACACTGAAGCTTTCTTT. Translating gives CASSPTGAMNTEAFF.

The rearrangement uses TRBV6-6 and TRBJ2-2, with D possibly TRBD1 on 6 matching bases. CDR1 MNHNY and CDR2 SVGAGI come from the germline V gene (reference sequence). The CDR3 runs 15 residues. V lost 7 bases and J 4 bases, leaving 16 bases between the germline ends. The CDR3 DNA sequence: TGTGCCAGCACGCCTTGGGGGCGGAGCACCGGGGAGCTGTTTTTT. Protein sequence: CASTPWGRSTGELFF.

The chain combines TRBV6-2 or TRBV6-3 with TRBJ1-5; 7 positions agree with TRBD1. Losses at the gene ends were 0 bases for V and 4 bases for J; bases not matched to a gene: 9. Per germline, CDR1 MNHEY and CDR2 SVGEGT. There are 17 residues in the CDR3. The CDR3 region is CASSYSRTGTANQPQHF. The DNA of the CDR3 is TGTGCCAGCAGTTACTCCCGAACCGGGACAGCTAATCAGCCCCAGCATTTT.

This rearrangement joins TRBV5-6 to TRBJ2-2; TRBD1 agrees at 8 bases. V trimming: 0 bases; J trimming: 2 bases; junction bases outside the gene matches: 3. There are 16 residues in the CDR3. Germline CDR1 and CDR2: SGHDT and YYEEEE. CDR3 coding DNA: TGTGCCAGCAGCTTGGCAGGGGGCGTAAACACCGGGGAGCTGTTTTTT. It translates to CASSLAGGVNTGELFF.

The chain couples TRBV28 to TRBJ2-3; TRBD1 is a possible D gene (6 bases). Germline V gives CDR1 MDHEN, CDR2 SYDVKM. This CDR3 contains 16 residues. V was shortened by 3 bases and J by 0 bases, with 13 bases between the two germline ends. The CDR3 DNA reads as TGTGCCAGCAGTTTGTACAGGGTGACTAGCACAGATACGCAGTATTTT. This sequence encodes CASSLYRVTSTDTQYF. The full variable domain, completed using reference TRBV28 and TRBJ2-3, is DVKVTQSSRYLVKRTGEKVFLECVQDMDHENMFWYRQDPGLGLRLIYFSYDVKMKEKGDIPEGYSVSREKKERFSLILESASTNQTSMYLCASSLYRVTSTDTQYFGPGTRLTVL.

The chain links TRBV20-1 to TRBJ1-1; a possible D gene is TRBD1 (5 bases). V lost 3 bases and J 7 bases, leaving 9 bases between the germline ends. Germline V gene lookup returns CDR1 DFQATT and CDR2 SNEGSKA (reference sequence). The CDR3 is made up of 11 amino acids. The CDR3 is CSASSGHEAFF. Written as DNA, the CDR3 is TGCAGTGCTAGTTCCGGACATGAAGCTTTCTTT.

This rearrangement joins TRBV21-1 to TRBJ1-4. TRBV21-1 counts as a pseudogene. This CDR3 is built from 15 residues. The CDR3: CASSKLLATNEKLFF. Here the CDR3 DNA reads TGTGCCAGCAGCAAACTTTTAGCAACTAATGAAAAACTGTTTTTT.

V usage is TRBV19 and J usage is TRBJ1-4, with D perhaps matching TRBD1 (6 bases). Trimming removed 3 bases from V and 5 bases from J, with 13 bases in between. Germline V gene sequence: CDR1 LNHDA, CDR2 SQIVND (reference sequence). The CDR3 has 15 amino acids. CDR3 residues: CASSIVPGDNEKLFF. The CDR3 DNA follows: TGTGCCAGTAGTATCGTCCCAGGGGACAATGAAAAACTGTTTTTT.